This T cell receptor (beta chain) was identified in a study of patients and donors after allogeneic stem cell transplantation. One entry per CDR3 protein results from TCRdb running MiXCR on the RT-PCR reads. The sample has roughly 250,000 distinct CDR3 sequences, roughly 15% seen once. The CDR3 spans 15 residues. Per the germline V gene, CDR1 is MNHNS and CDR2 is SASEGT. The trim removed 7 bases at V and 1 base at J, leaving 9 bases unmatched. This receptor was obtained from a human donor who was either an allogeneic HSCT recipient or a stem cell or donor lymphocyte infusion donor (not recorded which). It is not recorded whose cells these are; they may come from a transplant donor. The sample taken for sequencing was blood, either unsorted or a sorted T cell fraction (not recorded which). This sequence joins TRBV6-1 and TRBJ2-5, with 7 bases identical to TRBD1. Here the CDR3 reads CASTPRGQLQETQYF. CDR3 coding DNA: TGTGCCAGCACTCCCCGGGGACAGCTCCAAGAGACCCAGTACTTC.